One and the same sample provided the 29 T cell receptor beta chains below, sequenced in a study of identical twins (TCRdb year 2016). The protocol used for the library was 5' RACE. TCRdb lists the instrument as Illumina HiSeq 2000. TCRdb reprocessed the public reads (quality trimming at Q25 with fastp, clone calling with MiXCR) and kept in-frame beta chains. Identical CDR3 protein sequences are pooled into one entry, listed with their most common genes and DNA. This sample comprises 400,000 to 500,000 distinct CDR3 sequences, approximately 17% of them detected only once. 9.5% to 15% of the sample is taken by the ten largest. Sequencing was done on a sample of naive T cells sorted from blood. Per the publication, the cell subset or site label means: cells isolated with a human naive T-cell isolation kit. The receptor set was obtained from a man in his fifties in good health.

The table lists this clonotype with many counts. The gene calls are TRBV9 and TRBJ2-1, with 7 nucleotides matching TRBD2. Per the germline V gene, CDR1 is SGDLS and CDR2 is YYNGEE. Germline trimming cut 3 bases from V and 5 bases from J; bases unmatched to any gene: 8. The CDR3 runs 15 residues. DNA for the CDR3: TGTGCCAGCAGCGATCGCGGGGGATGGAACAATGAGCAGTTCTTC. It specifies CASSDRGGWNNEQFF.

The gene calls are TRBV3-1 and TRBJ2-6, with D unresolved. Trimming cost V 4 bases and J 0 bases, with 7 bases left between them. This CDR3 is 15 amino acids long. CDR1 is LGHDT and CDR2 is YNNKEL in the germline V gene (reference sequence). The CDR3 DNA is TGTGCCAGCAGCCGCCGGCACTCTGGGGCCAACGTCCTGACTTTC. Encoded protein: CASSRRHSGANVLTF.

The chain carries TRBV18 and TRBJ2-1; weak D call: TRBD1 (6 bases). The germline gives CDR1 KGHSH, CDR2 LQKENI. V lost 4 bases and J lost 6, with 16 bases in between. CDR3 length equals 15 residues. The CDR3, as DNA: TGTGCCAGCTCACTGGGCCAGGGGATGGTCAATGAGCAGTTCTTC. It yields the protein CASSLGQGMVNEQFF.

The J gene is TRBJ2-7, the V gene TRBV6-1; TRBD1 matches 7 bases. V gave up 2 bases and J gave up 9 bases; unmatched junction bases: 7. The CDR3 runs to 13 residues. Germline CDR1 and CDR2: MNHNS and SASEGT. This CDR3 is CASSESDRLVQYF. CDR3 DNA: TGTGCCAGCAGTGAATCGGACAGGCTTGTGCAGTACTTC.

The chain has TRBV12-3 or TRBV12-4 and TRBJ2-3, with TRBD2 identical over 11 bases. The V and J ends lost 7 bases and 4 bases, in that order; junction bases with no gene match: 10. CDR3 length: 16 amino acids. This CDR3 reads CASTPSGTSGADTQYF. CDR3 nucleotides: TGTGCCAGCACCCCTTCCGGGACTAGCGGTGCAGATACGCAGTATTTT.

This chain uses TRBV5-6 with TRBJ2-1, with D unresolved. Germline lookup yields CDR1 SGHDT and CDR2 YYEEEE. V shed 3 bases and J shed 8 bases, with 21 bases lying between them. The CDR3 is made up of 16 amino acids. The CDR3 loop reads CASSWNSGPPGHEQFF. CDR3 nucleotides: TGTGCCAGCAGCTGGAACTCCGGGCCCCCGGGCCATGAGCAGTTCTTC.

This chain links TRBV12-3 or TRBV12-4 with TRBJ2-5; D possibly corresponds to TRBD2 (5 bases). Trimming stripped 5 bases from V and 5 bases from J, with 9 bases between. This CDR3 has 12 residues. Here the CDR3 reads CASSAPGETQYF. Written as DNA, the CDR3 is TGTGCCAGCAGTGCCCCGGGGGAGACCCAGTACTTC.

V and J are TRBV11-2 and TRBJ1-2; the D gene is possibly TRBD1 (5 bases). The V end lost 2 bases, the J end lost 8 bases, and 15 bases lay between the germline ends. Germline CDR1 SGHAT, CDR2 FQNNGV. The CDR3 extends over 14 amino acids. The CDR3 DNA sequence: TGTGCCAGCAGCTTAACCAGGGCAGAGGAGGGCTACACCTTC. Protein: CASSLTRAEEGYTF.

This clonotype was detected many times. The chain has TRBV4-2 and TRBJ2-1, with 8 bases identical to TRBD2. Germline CDR1 LGHNA, CDR2 YNFKEQ. The CDR3 extends over 15 amino acids. V trimming: 0 bases; J trimming: 10 bases; junction bases outside the gene matches: 8. CDR3 nucleotides: TGTGCCAGCAGCCAAGAGGGCCTAGCGGGCGGAGAGCAGTTCTTC. It translates to CASSQEGLAGGEQFF.

This clonotype has a handful of counts. The genes are TRBV25-1 and TRBJ2-5; D is uncertain. V was cut by 5 bases and J by 6 bases, with 7 bases left in between. The CDR3 totals 11 residues. Germline lookup yields CDR1 MGHDK and CDR2 SYGVNS. The CDR3 region is CASSSGKTQYF. Here the CDR3 DNA reads TGTGCCAGCAGTTCAGGCAAGACCCAGTACTTC.

In regard to this clonotype: This sequence may be a read error, since a much larger clone differs from it by one base. The chain links TRBV5-1 to TRBJ2-3; tentative D call: TRBD1 (6 bases). Trimming pared 3 bases from V and 4 bases from J, leaving 12 bases between. The CDR3 has 14 residues. In germline, CDR1 is SGHRS, CDR2 YFSETQ. CDR3 bases: TGCGCCAGCAGCTGGGGTGGACAGTCAGATACGCAGTATTTT. This encodes CASSWGGQSDTQYF.

The chain couples TRBV2 to TRBJ2-3; 7 bases are shared with TRBD2. Germline values: CDR1 SNHLY, CDR2 FYNNEI. J gave up 0 bases and V 7 bases, and 7 bases lay outside the gene matches. The CDR3 has 15 residues. CDR3 loop: CASTSRDYSTDTQYF. The CDR3 DNA sequence: TGTGCCAGCACAAGCCGGGACTACAGCACAGATACGCAGTATTTT.

This clonotype was counted a few times. The chain couples TRBV20-1 to TRBJ2-5; D is uncertain. V lost 0 bases and J lost 1, with 21 bases in between. This CDR3 is built from 18 residues. Germline V gives CDR1 DFQATT, CDR2 SNEGSKA (reference sequence). In DNA, the CDR3 is TGCAGTGCTAGAGATAAAGAGGCGGCACCCCGTGGCCAAGAGACCCAGTACTTC. This sequence encodes CSARDKEAAPRGQETQYF.

The rearrangement links TRBV18 to TRBJ2-1, with D perhaps TRBD1 (6 bases). The CDR3 has 14 amino acids. Trimming left V 2 bases short and J 6 bases short, with 11 bases between. CDR1 and CDR2 (germline): KGHSH, LQKENI. The CDR3 DNA sequence: TGTGCCAGCTCACCAGGGACAACTCGCAATGAGCAGTTCTTC. Translation: CASSPGTTRNEQFF.

This clonotype was counted a few times. J is TRBJ2-1 and V is TRBV6-2 or TRBV6-3, with 7 bases identical to TRBD1. The CDR3 totals 15 residues. From germline, CDR1 is MNHEY and CDR2 SVGEGT. V was pared by 6 bases and J by 0 bases, with 5 bases of the junction left unmatched. CDR3 sequence: CASRPTGRSYNEQFF. CDR3 DNA: TGTGCCAGCAGACCGACAGGGCGCTCCTACAATGAGCAGTTCTTC.

This clonotype was seen more than once but under ten times. The V gene is TRBV20-1, the J gene TRBJ1-1; D may be TRBD1 (6 bases). From germline, CDR1 is DFQATT and CDR2 SNEGSKA (reference sequence). The CDR3 spans 14 residues. The CDR3 sequence: CRAPRGWGNTEAFF. The CDR3 nucleotides are TGCAGGGCGCCCAGGGGCTGGGGAAACACTGAAGCTTTCTTT.

This clonotype was recorded at least ten times. The CDR3 reads CSATGQANQPQHF. As DNA, the CDR3 is TGCAGTGCTACCGGACAGGCCAATCAGCCCCAGCATTTT. The V gene is TRBV20-1, the J gene TRBJ1-5; 7 positions agree with TRBD1. J was trimmed by 3 bases and V by 4 bases; bases with no gene match: 3. CDR1 DFQATT and CDR2 SNEGSKA come from the germline V gene (reference sequence). CDR3 size: 13 residues.

Many counts were recorded for this clonotype. The chain couples TRBV29-1 to TRBJ2-5; the D is unclear. The CDR3 contains 13 residues. V lost 1 base to trimming and J lost 1 base, with 7 bases between them. CDR1 SQVTM and CDR2 ANQGSEA come from the germline V gene. The chain's CDR3 is CSVEGQTQETQYF. The DNA for the CDR3 is TGCAGCGTTGAAGGACAAACCCAAGAGACCCAGTACTTC.

This clonotype was observed a handful of times. V gene TRBV25-1 combines with J gene TRBJ2-5; D is perhaps TRBD1 (6 bases). This CDR3 region has 14 residues. Germline V CDR1 and CDR2: MGHDK, SYGVNS. The ends were cut back, 6 bases at V and 5 bases at J, with 16 bases in the middle. The CDR3 nucleotides are TGTGCCAGCAGGAGCCCAGGGGTAGGGGAGACCCAGTACTTC. As protein: CASRSPGVGETQYF.

This clonotype occurred a few times. CDR3 residues: CGAGTEQYF. In nucleotides, the CDR3 is TGTGGGGCAGGGACCGAGCAGTACTTC. The chain employs TRBV9 and TRBJ2-7, with D perhaps given as TRBD1 or TRBD2 (5 bases each). Germline loops: CDR1 SGDLS, CDR2 YYNGEE. This CDR3 is 9 amino acids long. Combining the CDR3 with reference TRBV9 and TRBJ2-7 gives the whole variable domain DSGVTQTPKHLITATGQRVTLRCSPRSGDLSVYWYQQSLDQGLQFLIQYYNGEERAKGNILERFSAQQFPDLHSELNLSSLELGDSALYFCGAGTEQYFGPGTRLTVT.

Many counts were recorded for this clonotype. CDR3 coding DNA: TGTGCCATCAGTCGAGAGGGACAGAAGAATTCACCCCTCCACTTT. Translating it yields CAISREGQKNSPLHF. The J gene is TRBJ1-6, the V gene TRBV10-3, with 7 bases matching TRBD1. The V gene end was trimmed by 5 bases and the J gene end by 7 bases; junction bases not matched to a gene: 8. The CDR3 spans 15 residues. Germline V gives CDR1 ENHRY, CDR2 SYGVKD.

This clonotype came up many times. V and J are TRBV27 and TRBJ2-3; no clear D gene. Trimming left V 10 bases short and J 0 bases short, with 11 bases between. Germline V lookup: CDR1 MNHEY, CDR2 SMNVEV (reference sequence). This CDR3 spans 13 amino acids. The CDR3 DNA reads as TGTGCCACTAGATTTACTAGCACAGATACGCAGTATTTT. Its protein product is CATRFTSTDTQYF.

This sequence joins TRBV6-1 and TRBJ2-7; the D gene is possibly TRBD1 (5 bases). The CDR3 runs to 13 residues. V was trimmed by 5 bases and J by 4 bases, leaving 12 bases between them. Germline CDR1 and CDR2: MNHNS and SASEGT. As DNA, the CDR3 is TGTGCCAGCAGTCTAGGACACAAGTACGAGCAGTACTTC. Translating gives CASSLGHKYEQYF.

The J gene is TRBJ2-6, the V gene TRBV7-9; D is uncertain. Trimming stripped 5 bases from V and 1 base from J, with 12 bases between. This CDR3 has 16 amino acids. Germline assignment: CDR1 SEHNR and CDR2 FQNEAQ (reference sequence). CDR3 sequence reads: CASSRYSDSGANVLTF. In DNA form, the CDR3 reads TGTGCCAGCAGCCGTTACAGTGATTCTGGGGCCAACGTCCTGACTTTC. Complete variable domain (other parts from reference TRBV7-9 and TRBJ2-6): DTGVSQNPRHKITKRGQNVTFRCDPISEHNRLYWYRQTLGQGPEFLTYFQNEAQLEKSRLLSDRFSAERPKGSFSTLEIQRTEQGDSAMYLCASSRYSDSGANVLTFGAGSRLTVL.

This clonotype was counted only a few times. The rearrangement links TRBV9 to TRBJ2-1, with a possible D match to TRBD2 (6 bases). CDR3 length equals 15 residues. Trimming removed 0 bases at V and 4 bases at J, with 11 bases between. Germline V CDR1 and CDR2: SGDLS, YYNGEE. The CDR3 nucleotides read TGTGCCAGCAGCGTAGGGTGGGAGGTGTACAATGAGCAGTTCTTC. This gives the protein CASSVGWEVYNEQFF.

This clonotype has ten or more counts. The rearrangement uses TRBV5-1 and TRBJ2-2; the match to TRBD1 covers 9 bases. Germline CDR1 and CDR2: SGHRS and YFSETQ. The CDR3 is made up of 19 amino acids. With V trimmed by 4 bases and J by 3 bases, 16 bases remained unmatched. The CDR3 nucleotides are TGCGCCAGCAGCGCTTACCGGGACAGGGTAGAGGTTCACACCGGGGAGCTGTTTTTT. Protein sequence: CASSAYRDRVEVHTGELFF.

This clonotype was observed many times. V is TRBV29-1 and J is TRBJ2-1; D is unresolved. There are 12 residues in the CDR3. V shed 7 bases and J shed 12 bases, with 19 bases lying between them. Germline V gene lookup returns CDR1 SQVTM and CDR2 ANQGSEA. The CDR3 sequence is CSADDLPLGQFF. The CDR3 coding sequence is TGCAGCGCCGACGACCTACCTTTAGGGCAGTTCTTC.

This clonotype appeared a single time. One junction end does not reproduce the germline sequence, and a read error may be involved. The genes are TRBV11-2 and TRBJ2-1; D remains ambiguous. Germline CDR1 SGHAT, CDR2 FQNNGV. The CDR3 is made up of 17 amino acids. The CDR3: CARSLEWRSVAYNEQFF. CDR3 nucleotides: TGTGCCAGAAGCTTAGAATGGCGGAGCGTAGCCTACAATGAGCAGTTCTTC.

This chain joins TRBV20-1 and TRBJ2-1; the match to TRBD2 covers 9 bases. Losses at the gene ends were 0 bases for V and 1 base for J; bases not matched to a gene: 7. This CDR3 region has 17 residues. CDR1 and CDR2 from the germline V gene are DFQATT and SNEGSKA (reference sequence). The CDR3 coding sequence is TGCAGTGCTAGAGATCTCGGGCGGGGGGGTTCCTACAATGAGCAGTTCTTC. This translates into CSARDLGRGGSYNEQFF.